The clone carrying this T cell receptor beta chain was picked up a small number of times. The target antigen is unknown. Germline values: CDR1 MNHNS, CDR2 SASEGT. Trimming pared 2 bases from V and 9 bases from J, leaving 8 bases between. The CDR3 has 11 amino acids. Conversion of TCR transcripts into cDNA relied on 5'RACE template switching, which added a universal primer site and UMIs. A single record per CDR3 protein comes from TCRdb applying MiXCR to the 5' RACE reads. The sample shows approximately 120,000 distinct CDR3 sequences, 13% to 15% of them seen only once. This specimen belongs to a study of T cells after yellow fever vaccination. Study results and caveats: Clones that expanded after primary vaccination mostly reappeared after the booster (96% CD4, about 91% CD8). From the bulk population, abundant clonotypes could contaminate and appear within FACS-sorted repertoires. By day 5 rather than day 15, the secondary response had peaked, though it was weaker.

This sequence joins TRBV6-1 and TRBJ2-7; D remains ambiguous. The TCR originated in a man younger than 35 who received the YFV17D yellow fever vaccine. This specimen consisted of CD8+ T cells sorted from PBMCs, obtained 5 days after the yellow fever booster vaccination. In DNA, the CDR3 is TGTGCCAGCAGTGAAATGGTGGTGCAGTACTTC. Translating gives CASSEMVVQYF.